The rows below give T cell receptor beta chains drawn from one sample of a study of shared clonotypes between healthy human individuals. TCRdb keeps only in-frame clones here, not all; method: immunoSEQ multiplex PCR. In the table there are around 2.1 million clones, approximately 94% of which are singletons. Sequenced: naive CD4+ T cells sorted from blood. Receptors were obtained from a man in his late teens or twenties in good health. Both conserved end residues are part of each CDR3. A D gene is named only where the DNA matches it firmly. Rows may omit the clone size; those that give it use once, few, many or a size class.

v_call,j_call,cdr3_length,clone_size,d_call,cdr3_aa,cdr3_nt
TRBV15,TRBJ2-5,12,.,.,CATSRDIETQYF,TGTGCCACCAGCAGAGATATTGAGACCCAGTACTTC
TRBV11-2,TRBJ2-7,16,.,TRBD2,CASSWAGSGGALEQYF,TGTGCCAGCAGCTGGGCAGGGAGCGGGGGGGCTCTCGAGCAGTACTTC
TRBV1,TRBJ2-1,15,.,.,CTSSPVAGGRNEQFF,TGCACCAGCAGCCCCGTAGCGGGGGGGCGCAATGAGCAGTTCTTC
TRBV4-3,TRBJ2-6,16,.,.,CASSQDWASGANVLTF,TGCGCCAGCAGCCAAGATTGGGCTTCTGGGGCCAACGTCCTGACTTTC
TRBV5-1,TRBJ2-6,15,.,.,CASSAGTTGANVLTF,TGCGCCAGCAGCGCCGGGACCACCGGGGCCAACGTCCTGACTTTC
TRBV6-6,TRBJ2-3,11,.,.,CASTRGPTTFF,TGTGCCAGCACTAGAGGACCGACCACGTTTTTT
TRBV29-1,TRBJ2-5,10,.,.,CSVEGETQYF,TGCAGCGTTGAGGGGGAGACCCAGTACTTC
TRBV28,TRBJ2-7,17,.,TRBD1,CASSFSSGTGTIYEQYF,TGTGCCAGCAGTTTCTCATCCGGGACAGGGACCATCTACGAGCAGTACTTC
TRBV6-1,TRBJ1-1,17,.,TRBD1,CASSEHPGGLMNTEAFF,TGTGCCAGCAGTGAGCACCCAGGGGGATTAATGAACACTGAAGCTTTCTTT
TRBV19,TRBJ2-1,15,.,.,CASSISGTPYNEQFF,TGTGCCAGTAGTATTTCCGGGACTCCATACAATGAGCAGTTCTTC
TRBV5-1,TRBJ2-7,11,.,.,CASSAGYEQYF,TGCGCCAGCAGCGCAGGCTACGAGCAGTACTTC
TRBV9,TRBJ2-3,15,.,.,CASSVRLGSTDTQYF,TGTGCCAGCAGCGTTCGGCTAGGTTCCACAGATACGCAGTATTTT
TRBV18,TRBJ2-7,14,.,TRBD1,CASSPQQGLSEQYF,TGTGCCAGCTCACCGCAACAGGGGTTATCCGAGCAGTACTTC
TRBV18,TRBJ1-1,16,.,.,CASSPGQSARATEAFF,TGTGCCAGCTCACCTGGACAGTCGGCACGTGCCACTGAAGCTTTCTTT
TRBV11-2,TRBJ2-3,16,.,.,CASSFRPGVSTDTQYF,TGTGCCAGCAGCTTCCGACCAGGGGTCAGCACAGATACGCAGTATTTT
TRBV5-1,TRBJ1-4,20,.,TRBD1,CASRKQGSQGAIATNEKLFF,TGCGCCAGCAGAAAGCAGGGTAGTCAGGGGGCTATTGCAACTAATGAAAAACTGTTTTTT
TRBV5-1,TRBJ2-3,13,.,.,CASSLDGSDTQYF,TGCGCCAGCAGCTTGGACGGGTCAGATACGCAGTATTTT
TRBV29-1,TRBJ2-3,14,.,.,CSTLIGGRSDTQYF,TGCAGCACCCTTATAGGGGGGCGCTCAGATACGCAGTATTTT
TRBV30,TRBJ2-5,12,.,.,CAWSPTGITQYF,TGTGCCTGGAGTCCCACGGGGATTACCCAGTACTTC
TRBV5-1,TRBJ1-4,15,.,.,CASSLDGSTNEKLFF,TGCGCCAGCAGCTTGGACGGGTCAACTAATGAAAAACTGTTTTTT
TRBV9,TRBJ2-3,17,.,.,CASSVGKGGGMADTQYF,TGTGCCAGCAGCGTAGGCAAGGGGGGCGGGATGGCAGATACGCAGTATTTT
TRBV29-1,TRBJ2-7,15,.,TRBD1,CSVWRPGQGVYEQYF,TGCAGCGTTTGGCGCCCGGGACAGGGAGTCTACGAGCAGTACTTC
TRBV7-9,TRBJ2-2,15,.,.,CASSLIQGNAGELFF,TGTGCCAGCAGCTTAATACAGGGAAACGCCGGGGAGCTGTTTTTT
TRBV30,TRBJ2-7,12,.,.,CAGRGPAYEQYF,TGTGCTGGGAGGGGGCCTGCCTACGAGCAGTACTTC
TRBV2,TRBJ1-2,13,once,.,CASSVEGPTFYTF,TGTGCCAGCAGTGTAGAGGGTCCCACATTCTACACCTTC
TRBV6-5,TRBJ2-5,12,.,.,CASSRTGLEQYF,TGTGCCAGCAGTCGAACAGGGCTAGAGCAGTACTTC
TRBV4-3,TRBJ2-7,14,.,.,CASSQVGSSYEQYF,TGCGCCAGCAGCCAAGTAGGCAGCTCCTACGAGCAGTACTTC
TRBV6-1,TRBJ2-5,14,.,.,CASRGLVGQETQYF,TGTGCCAGCAGGGGATTGGTAGGGCAAGAGACCCAGTACTTC
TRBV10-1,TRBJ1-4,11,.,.,CASTPDEKLFF,TGCGCCAGCACCCCGGATGAAAAACTGTTTTTT
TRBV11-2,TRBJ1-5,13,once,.,CASSFGSMQPQHF,TGTGCCAGCAGCTTCGGCAGTATGCAGCCCCAGCATTTT
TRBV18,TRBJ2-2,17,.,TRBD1,CASSPPTGASNTGELFF,TGTGCCAGCTCACCTCCGACAGGGGCATCGAACACCGGGGAGCTGTTTTTT
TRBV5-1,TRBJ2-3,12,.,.,CASRISTDTQYF,TGCGCCAGCAGGATTAGCACAGATACGCAGTATTTT
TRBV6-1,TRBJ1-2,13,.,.,CASTLKGHYGYTF,TGTGCCAGCACCTTAAAGGGACACTATGGCTACACCTTC
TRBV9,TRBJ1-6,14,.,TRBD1,CASSPGQGNSPLHF,TGTGCCAGCAGCCCTGGACAGGGGAATTCACCCCTCCACTTT
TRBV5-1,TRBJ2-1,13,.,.,CASSLGIYNEQFF,TGCGCCAGCAGCTTGGGAATATACAATGAGCAGTTCTTC
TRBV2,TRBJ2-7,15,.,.,CASGKDGDGWKEQYF,TGTGCCAGCGGGAAGGACGGAGATGGTTGGAAAGAGCAGTACTTC
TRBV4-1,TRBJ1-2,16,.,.,CASSQDRQTTNYGYTF,TGCGCCAGCAGCCAAGATCGACAGACCACTAACTATGGCTACACCTTC
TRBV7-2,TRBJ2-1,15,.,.,CASSQAEILYNEQFF,TGTGCCAGCAGCCAAGCGGAGATTTTGTACAATGAGCAGTTCTTC
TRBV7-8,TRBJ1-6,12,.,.,CASRSYNSPLHF,TGTGCCAGCAGGTCTTATAATTCACCCCTCCACTTT
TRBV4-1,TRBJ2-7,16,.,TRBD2,CASSQPLGGGRYEQYF,TGCGCCAGCAGCCAACCCCTTGGGGGAGGGAGGTACGAGCAGTACTTC
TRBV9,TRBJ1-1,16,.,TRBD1,CASSPGTGATNTEAFF,TGTGCCAGCAGCCCGGGGACAGGGGCGACGAACACTGAAGCTTTCTTT